This T cell receptor (beta chain) was obtained from a study of cytomegalovirus exposure and HLA in healthy donors. Study results and limitations: Fewer N-insertions than the roughly 630-donor mean were reportedly shown by an Asian-associated ancestry cluster in a later analysis. As a later analysis showed, several of the most significant clusters appeared to be linked to common viral pathogens. Earlier results showed most TCR beta V segments being productive about 90% or about 30% of the time.

CDR3 size: 15 residues. CDR1 LGHNA and CDR2 YNFKEQ come from the germline V gene. The V gene end was trimmed by 5 bases and the J gene end by 7 bases; junction bases not matched to a gene: 7. With 60 Vbeta and 13 Jbeta primers, the PCR was carried out. The method was immunoSEQ multiplex PCR; TCRdb's version includes in-frame clones alone and lacks a portion of them. The table includes some 190,000 clones, approximately 80% detected once. In the case of this clone: Antigen specificity is unknown.

The sequenced sample was PBMCs. The clonotype comes from a girl between 5 and 17 years old in good health and CMV-seropositive. The chain uses TRBV4-2 and TRBJ1-5; 11 nucleotides align to TRBD1. The CDR3 coding sequence is TGTGCCAGCAGCGCCGTGGGACAGGGGGACCAGCCCCAGCATTTT. Encoded protein: CASSAVGQGDQPQHF.